This T cell receptor beta chain appears in the sequencing data of a study of OX40 agonist ivuxolimab in advanced cancers. Study information: Patients were treated with intravenous ivuxolimab, dosed at 0.01 to 10 mg/kg and infused every 2 weeks. Dose-escalation patients had hepatocellular carcinoma, melanoma, renal cell or head and neck cancer.

Clones were read by immunoSEQ multiplex PCR, and TCRdb kept only the in-frame ones, dropping some. The sample shows tens of thousands of clones, approximately 89% of them seen only once. The study, taken as a whole, reports: Certain nonresponding patients likewise had low normalized T-cell clonal expansion. Clonal expansion by week 6 occurred in CD4+ and CD8+ blood T cells (at 0.1 to 3.0 mg/kg).

Germline V gene lookup returns CDR1 WSHSY and CDR2 SAAADI. The V and J ends lost 6 bases and 5 bases respectively, with 14 bases between them. The CDR3 loop spans 14 amino acids. Comment on this clone: No antigen is known for it.

The starting material was CD4+ or CD8+ T cells sorted from blood, obtained in a trial of the OX40 agonist ivuxolimab. The rearrangement uses TRBV10-2 and TRBJ1-5; no reliable D call. The sequence was obtained from an adult with an advanced solid tumor such as melanoma, head and neck, liver or kidney cancer. CDR3 in DNA: TGCGCCAGCAGGCCCGCCGGAGTCGATCAGCCCCAGCATTTT. Amino acids: CASRPAGVDQPQHF.